The present T cell receptor beta chain was sequenced within a study of shared clonotypes between healthy human individuals. V gave up 0 bases and J gave up 8 bases; unmatched junction bases: 25. CDR1 and CDR2 (germline): LGHNA, YSLEER. The CDR3 has 20 residues. Data came from immunoSEQ multiplex PCR; TCRdb stores just in-frame clones and leaves some out. The sample shows millions of clones, approximately 94% of them seen only once. The source of this sequence is a man aged 18 to 35 in good health. Sequenced material: naive CD4+ T cells sorted from blood. Regarding subset: CD45RA+ positively selected. V and J are TRBV4-3 and TRBJ2-7; 7 bases are a match to TRBD2. The DNA of the CDR3 is TGCGCCAGCAGCCAAGATCTGGAGGTCGGCGGGAGCCCCTACGTTGATAAGCAGTACTTC. Translation: CASSQDLEVGGSPYVDKQYF.